This T cell receptor beta chain emerged from a study of T cells in Graves' hyperthyroidism and ophthalmopathy. Subjects with ophthalmopathy showed a Clinical Activity Score no lower than 3, a NOSPECS grade no lower than 4, and a duration shorter than 3 months. Germline V gene data show CDR1 as SNHLY and CDR2 as FYNNEI. V lost 7 bases and J lost 5, with 7 bases in between. The CDR3 runs to 11 residues. Amplification of TCR beta CDR3 regions used RNA as the template. RT-PCR in the first round (using the HTBI primer set) targeted the TCR CDR3. TCRdb called the multiplex PCR reads again in MiXCR, with one record for every CDR3 protein. The data show approximately 380,000 distinct CDR3 sequences, about 18% seen once.

Specimen: blood. The origin of this receptor is a man aged 18 to 35 with Graves' ophthalmopathy. The V and J genes are TRBV2 and TRBJ2-3; D not resolved. CDR3 residues: CASTREDTQYF. The CDR3 region has the DNA TGTGCCAGCACCCGAGAAGATACGCAGTATTTT.